Shown below are 13 T cell receptor beta chains from a single sample sequenced in a study of prognosis after radiotherapy for stage I lung cancer. Template was genomic DNA; TCR beta CDR3 amplified in two multiplex PCR rounds. The first round of PCR was done with primers that matched each TRBV and TRBJ gene. Using its own MiXCR run on the multiplex PCR reads, TCRdb lists one record per CDR3 protein. The sample has more than 15,000 distinct CDR3 sequences; over 15% are singletons. Here the sequenced sample was PBMCs, taken before or after stereotactic body radiation therapy (not recorded which). The receptors shown here come from a donor aged 50 or older with non-small cell lung cancer.

This clonotype was recorded at least ten times. The chain couples TRBV5-6 to TRBJ2-5, with 7 bases identical to TRBD2. V shed 1 base and J 1 base; nucleotides not matched to a gene: 7. Germline lookup yields CDR1 SGHDT and CDR2 YYEEEE. There are 16 residues in the CDR3. The CDR3 protein is CASSLFSGGTQETQYF. The CDR3 DNA follows: TGTGCCAGCAGCTTGTTCTCCGGGGGGACCCAAGAGACCCAGTACTTC.

This clonotype was seen repeatedly, ten times or more. The V and J genes are TRBV20-1 and TRBJ2-1; TRBD1 might be the D (5 bases). The CDR3 covers 12 residues. Germline V lookup: CDR1 DFQATT, CDR2 SNEGSKA (reference sequence). Trimming stripped 4 bases from V and 5 bases from J, with 9 bases between. As DNA, the CDR3 is TGCAGTGCTAAGGGGTGGGACAATGAGCAGTTCTTC. It codes for CSAKGWDNEQFF.

There are many counts of this clonotype. Here the CDR3 reads CATSVAGGPEQFF. The CDR3 nucleotides read TGTGCCACCAGTGTTGCGGGGGGGCCTGAGCAGTTCTTC. J is TRBJ2-1 and V is TRBV24-1; 9 nucleotides line up with TRBD2. The germline V gene encodes CDR1 KGHDR and CDR2 SFDVKD. This CDR3 region has 13 residues. V was clipped by 5 bases and J by 9 bases; unmatched bases: 4.

This clonotype was seen repeatedly, ten times or more. The chain carries TRBV6-2 or TRBV6-3 and TRBJ2-1; D is perhaps TRBD1 or TRBD2 (5 bases each). Germline loops: CDR1 MNHEY, CDR2 SVGEGT. Trimming took 1 base from V and 10 from J, leaving 11 bases between them. The length of the CDR3 is 13 residues. The CDR3, as DNA: TGTGCCAGCAGTTACTTTTTCGGGGACGAGCAGTTCTTC. Residues: CASSYFFGDEQFF.

Ten or more counts support this clonotype. The chain uses TRBV18 and TRBJ2-5, with 7 bases identical to TRBD1. The CDR3 has 13 amino acids. Unmatched junction bases numbered 4, after V lost 6 bases and J lost 3 bases. Germline V lookup: CDR1 KGHSH, CDR2 LQKENI. The CDR3 DNA sequence: TGTGCCAGCTCTTCCGGGACAGAAGAGACCCAGTACTTC. Translating it yields CASSSGTEETQYF.

There are a few counts of this clonotype. This sequence may be a read error, since a much larger clone differs from it by one base. The chain has TRBV6-5 and TRBJ1-5; 7 nucleotides align to TRBD1. CDR1 is MNHEY and CDR2 is SVGAGI in the germline V gene. CDR3 length: 15 residues. Written as DNA, the CDR3 is TGTGCCGGCAGTTCGACAGGGTCCAGCAATCAGCCCCAGCATTTT. Amino acid sequence: CAGSSTGSSNQPQHF.

This clonotype was counted ten times or more. The CDR3 sequence: CASSRTAAETQYF. CDR3 coding DNA: TGTGCCAGCTCCCGGACAGCCGCAGAGACCCAGTACTTC. The chain recombines TRBV19 with TRBJ2-5; possibly TRBD1 for D (6 bases). Germline lookup yields CDR1 LNHDA and CDR2 SQIVND (reference sequence). The V gene lost 9 bases and the J gene lost 4 bases, with 15 bases spanning the gap. The CDR3 consists of 13 residues.

As for this clonotype: No conserved phenylalanine or tryptophan is present at the end of the CDR3, so a read error is the likely explanation. The chain has TRBV11-2 and TRBJ2-2; no reliable D call. Germline V gene lookup returns CDR1 SGHAT and CDR2 FQNNGV. Trimming pared 0 bases from V and 2 bases from J, leaving 4 bases between. This CDR3 spans 14 amino acids. For the CDR3, the DNA is TGTGCCAGCAGCTTAGAACAAAACACCGGGGAGCTGTTTCTT. It is translated as CASSLEQNTGELFL.

Comments on this clonotype: Possible read error: a much larger clone is one base away. The chain employs TRBV12-3 or TRBV12-4 and TRBJ1-1; 11 bases line up with TRBD1. The CDR3 totals 14 residues. The CDR3 loop reads CANSLGTGGAEAFF. As DNA, the CDR3 is TGTGCCAACAGTTTGGGGACAGGGGGGGCTGAAGCTTTCTTT.

This clonotype was picked up many times. The rearrangement joins TRBV7-2 to TRBJ2-7; maybe TRBD1 (5 bases). CDR3 length: 13 residues. Trimming removed 1 base from V and 6 bases from J, with 10 bases in between. CDR1 SGHTA and CDR2 FQGNSA come from the germline V gene. CDR3 residues: CASSLGQGGEQYF. Written as DNA, the CDR3 is TGTGCCAGCAGCTTAGGGCAGGGCGGCGAGCAGTACTTC.

This clonotype showed up many times. The V call is TRBV29-1, the J call TRBJ2-1; unclear D gene. Trimming shortened V by 4 bases and J by 5 bases, and 3 bases separated the two germline ends. In germline, CDR1 is SQVTM, CDR2 ANQGSEA. The CDR3 consists of 10 residues. CDR3 DNA sequence: TGCAGCGTTGCGGACAATGAGCAGTTCTTC. Translation gives CSVADNEQFF.

The CDR3 region has the DNA TGTGCCAGCAGTTACCGTGGGCCGTCTAAGACCCAGTACTTC. Translated: CASSYRGPSKTQYF. This chain connects TRBV6-2 or TRBV6-3 to TRBJ2-5; D gene ambiguous. Germline V gene sequence: CDR1 MNHEY, CDR2 SVGEGT. The CDR3 length is 14 residues. Trimming pared 2 bases from V and 6 bases from J, leaving 13 bases between.

This clonotype has a count of ten or more. This chain connects TRBV28 to TRBJ2-7; 11 bases fit TRBD2. J lost 5 bases, V lost 2 bases, and 2 bases had no gene match. Germline-derived CDR1 and CDR2 are MDHEN and SYDVKM. This CDR3 region has 14 residues. CDR3 nucleotides: TGTGCCAGCAGTTTACTAGCGGGGGGCCACGAGCAGTACTTC. Amino acids: CASSLLAGGHEQYF.